There are a few counts of the clone carrying this T cell receptor (beta chain). Produced via immunoSEQ multiplex PCR; TCRdb's table is partial and in-frame only. The repertoire holds some 73,000 clones, with over 90% as singletons. Germline V gene data show CDR1 as GTSNPN and CDR2 as SVGIG (reference sequence). V lost 3 bases and J lost 7; bases outside the gene matches: 7. CDR3 length: 13 amino acids. The data were obtained in a study of technical replicates of blood from a handful of donors. What was sequenced was PBMCs. This receptor was obtained from a human donor in good health. Some clones in this sample may be carry-over from other donors' samples. The chain couples TRBV30 to TRBJ1-2; 8 bases line up with TRBD1. CDR3 coding DNA: TGTGCCTGGAGGCCGCCGGACAGGGTTGGCTACACCTTC. Translated: CAWRPPDRVGYTF.